These T cell receptor beta chains were read from a single sample in a study of OX40 agonist ivuxolimab in advanced cancers. Repertoires were generated with immunoSEQ multiplex PCR, while TCRdb's copy carries only in-frame clones and drops some. The sample lists tens of thousands of clones; about 81% were seen once. The source material was CD4+ or CD8+ T cells sorted from blood, sampled in a trial of the OX40 agonist ivuxolimab. The receptor set was obtained from an adult with an advanced solid tumor such as melanoma, head and neck, liver or kidney cancer. Each CDR3 is given with its conserved first and last residue. D genes are given only for firm matches. Not all rows give a size; the values are once, few, many and, for expanded clones, a class.

abundance: .; v_gene: TRBV6-5; d_gene: TRBD1; j_gene: TRBJ1-2; CDR3aa: CASRPTGTGNYGYTF; CDR3nt: TGTGCCAGCAGACCCACCGGGACAGGGAACTATGGCTACACCTTC
abundance: .; v_gene: TRBV10-1; d_gene: TRBD2; j_gene: TRBJ2-3; CDR3aa: CASSEPRTRGRDTQYF; CDR3nt: TGCGCCAGCAGTGAGCCTAGGACTAGAGGTCGGGATACGCAGTATTTT
abundance: .; v_gene: TRBV11-2; d_gene: .; j_gene: TRBJ2-1; CDR3aa: CASSLAGVYNEQFF; CDR3nt: TGTGCCAGCAGCTTAGCGGGGGTTTACAATGAGCAGTTCTTC
abundance: .; v_gene: TRBV6-1; d_gene: .; j_gene: TRBJ1-3; CDR3aa: CASIRVSSGNTIYF; CDR3nt: TGTGCCAGCATCAGGGTGAGCTCTGGAAACACCATATATTTT
abundance: .; v_gene: TRBV2; d_gene: .; j_gene: TRBJ2-7; CDR3aa: CASTWLAGPYEQYF; CDR3nt: TGTGCCAGCACCTGGTTGGCAGGTCCCTACGAGCAGTACTTC
abundance: .; v_gene: TRBV2; d_gene: .; j_gene: TRBJ2-7; CDR3aa: CASSPPGHSYEQYF; CDR3nt: TGTGCCAGCAGCCCTCCAGGTCACTCCTACGAGCAGTACTTC
abundance: .; v_gene: TRBV6-5; d_gene: TRBD1; j_gene: TRBJ2-1; CDR3aa: CASSSGGTGVLNEQFF; CDR3nt: TGTGCCAGCAGTTCCGGAGGGACAGGGGTCCTCAATGAGCAGTTCTTC
abundance: .; v_gene: TRBV7-9; d_gene: .; j_gene: TRBJ1-3; CDR3aa: CASSLATGTGNTIYF; CDR3nt: TGTGCCAGCAGCTTAGCCACAGGGACGGGAAACACCATATATTTT
abundance: .; v_gene: TRBV6-8; d_gene: .; j_gene: TRBJ2-7; CDR3aa: CASTPTQQYF; CDR3nt: TGTGCCAGCACCCCGACCCAGCAGTACTTC
abundance: .; v_gene: TRBV4-1; d_gene: .; j_gene: TRBJ2-7; CDR3aa: CASSSLTSAGGLREQYF; CDR3nt: TGCGCCAGCAGCTCTCTTACTAGTGCCGGTGGGCTACGCGAGCAGTACTTC
abundance: .; v_gene: TRBV15; d_gene: .; j_gene: TRBJ1-4; CDR3aa: CATSKLGRDEKLFF; CDR3nt: TGTGCCACCAGCAAGCTGGGGCGCGACGAAAAACTGTTTTTT
abundance: .; v_gene: TRBV11-2; d_gene: TRBD1; j_gene: TRBJ2-7; CDR3aa: CASTSGQRTYEQYF; CDR3nt: TGTGCCAGCACTTCGGGACAGAGAACCTACGAGCAGTACTTC
abundance: .; v_gene: TRBV29-1; d_gene: TRBD2; j_gene: TRBJ2-3; CDR3aa: CSVVLVAGRTDTQYF; CDR3nt: TGCAGCGTTGTTTTAGTAGCGGGGCGCACAGATACGCAGTATTTT
abundance: .; v_gene: TRBV28; d_gene: .; j_gene: TRBJ1-2; CDR3aa: CASSLARVDYTF; CDR3nt: TGTGCCAGCAGTTTAGCTAGGGTAGACTACACCTTC
abundance: .; v_gene: TRBV6-1; d_gene: .; j_gene: TRBJ1-2; CDR3aa: CASFPQTAGGYTF; CDR3nt: TGTGCCAGCTTTCCCCAGACCGCGGGGGGCTACACCTTC
abundance: .; v_gene: TRBV4-1; d_gene: TRBD2; j_gene: TRBJ2-3; CDR3aa: CASSQGKGLAGGSSTDTQYF; CDR3nt: TGCGCCAGCAGCCAGGGCAAAGGACTAGCGGGGGGGTCTAGCACAGATACGCAGTATTTT
abundance: .; v_gene: TRBV7-6; d_gene: .; j_gene: TRBJ2-7; CDR3aa: CASSFSPQPNYEQYF; CDR3nt: TGTGCCAGCAGCTTCAGTCCTCAGCCAAACTACGAGCAGTACTTC
abundance: .; v_gene: TRBV7-9; d_gene: .; j_gene: TRBJ2-3; CDR3aa: CASSATDTQYF; CDR3nt: TGTGCCAGCAGTGCGACAGATACGCAGTATTTT
abundance: .; v_gene: TRBV6-6; d_gene: .; j_gene: TRBJ2-5; CDR3aa: CASSPQETQYF; CDR3nt: TGTGCCAGCAGTCCACAAGAGACCCAGTACTTC
abundance: once; v_gene: TRBV25-1; d_gene: .; j_gene: TRBJ1-3; CDR3aa: CASSEDSFASGNTIYF; CDR3nt: TGTGCCAGCAGTGAAGACAGCTTCGCCTCTGGAAACACCATATATTTT
abundance: .; v_gene: TRBV6-5; d_gene: TRBD2; j_gene: TRBJ2-4; CDR3aa: CASRPGGGGDIQYF; CDR3nt: TGTGCCAGCAGGCCCGGTGGCGGGGGAGACATTCAGTACTTC
abundance: .; v_gene: TRBV19; d_gene: .; j_gene: TRBJ2-3; CDR3aa: CASSRRAPSRGRTDTQYF; CDR3nt: TGTGCCAGTTCCCGCCGTGCCCCTAGTAGAGGGCGCACAGATACGCAGTATTTT
abundance: .; v_gene: TRBV7-2; d_gene: .; j_gene: TRBJ2-5; CDR3aa: CASSPRGEETQYF; CDR3nt: TGTGCCAGCAGCCCCAGGGGGGAAGAGACCCAGTACTTC
abundance: .; v_gene: TRBV10-2; d_gene: .; j_gene: TRBJ1-6; CDR3aa: CASSEKRGRSENSPLHF; CDR3nt: TGCGCCAGCAGTGAGAAGAGGGGTAGGTCTGAGAATTCACCCCTCCACTTT
abundance: few; v_gene: TRBV5-1; d_gene: .; j_gene: TRBJ2-3; CDR3aa: CASSLEGRSATDTQYF; CDR3nt: TGCGCCAGCAGCTTGGAGGGCAGGAGTGCCACAGATACGCAGTATTTT
abundance: once; v_gene: TRBV28; d_gene: .; j_gene: TRBJ2-2; CDR3aa: CASRVGAGVGELFF; CDR3nt: TGTGCCAGCCGCGTGGGGGCCGGGGTCGGGGAGCTGTTTTTT
abundance: .; v_gene: TRBV11-3; d_gene: .; j_gene: TRBJ2-2; CDR3aa: CASNRIRGPTGELFF; CDR3nt: TGTGCCAGCAACCGGATCAGGGGTCCGACCGGGGAGCTGTTTTTT
abundance: .; v_gene: TRBV28; d_gene: .; j_gene: TRBJ1-4; CDR3aa: CASSLGRINEKLFF; CDR3nt: TGTGCCAGCAGTTTGGGACGGATTAATGAAAAACTGTTTTTT
abundance: .; v_gene: TRBV11-3; d_gene: .; j_gene: TRBJ1-1; CDR3aa: CASSFDGIGEAFF; CDR3nt: TGTGCCAGCAGCTTTGACGGGATTGGGGAAGCTTTCTTT